This TCR beta chain stems from a study of T cell repertoires in cytomegalovirus infection. Whole-study context: Researchers turned to recently identified HLA-C-restricted CMV epitopes as well as well-studied HLA-B-restricted ones. Both a matching HLA type and CMV infection were indicated by public TCR beta signatures. General observations from the study: Using cumulative public TCR beta family frequency, the authors identified those who carried CMV together with the relevant HLA. What dominated the ex vivo response were HLA-C-restricted CMV-specific TCR beta clonotypes.

A word on this clonotype: The antigen is not known.

TCRdb re-called the reads with MiXCR, one entry per CDR3 protein. The sample yields some 700,000 distinct CDR3 sequences, around 35% seen once. The germline V gene encodes CDR1 DFQATT and CDR2 SNEGSKA (reference sequence). The V end was cut by 6 bases, the J end by 13 bases, with 15 bases between. The CDR3 is made up of 10 amino acids. The chain uses TRBV20-1 and TRBJ1-1, with D possibly matching TRBD1 (5 bases). The material was cultured PBMCs, obtained from culture after CMV antigen stimulation. This receptor was taken from a human donor in good health (CMV status not recorded). Some clones in this sample may be carry-over from other donors' samples. The CDR3 nucleotides are TGCAGTGCCTCGAGGGGCCTTGGTTTCTTT. It specifies CSASRGLGFF.